Detailed here is one T cell receptor (beta chain). The record originates from a study of graft-versus-host responses after intestinal transplantation. The culture paired approximately 200,000 irradiated violet-dye-labeled stimulators with approximately 200,000 CFSE-labeled responders. V lost 4 bases and J lost 7; bases outside the gene matches: 13. Germline V CDR1 and CDR2: SGHAT, FQNNGV. The CDR3 contains 17 residues. Only in-frame clones appear in the TCRdb table, and some are missing; sequencing was by immunoSEQ multiplex PCR. The sample yields 9,400 or so clones, roughly 31% seen once. The starting material was alloreactive CD4+ T cells from a mixed lymphocyte reaction culture, obtained before intestinal transplant. Subset described: CFSE-low proliferating T cells sorted from roughly 6-day pre-transplant mixed lymphocyte reaction (GvH or HvG direction). This rearrangement joins TRBV11-2 to TRBJ2-2; 9 bases line up with TRBD2. The source is a human patient who received an intestinal transplant. The CDR3 reads CASSSQPAGGGRGELFF. The CDR3, as DNA: TGTGCCAGCAGCTCCCAGCCGGCGGGGGGGGGTCGCGGGGAGCTGTTTTTT. Full variable domain (remainder filled in from reference TRBV11-2 and TRBJ2-2): EAGVAQSPRYKIIEKRQSVAFWCNPISGHATLYWYQQILGQGPKLLIQFQNNGVVDDSQLPKDRFSAERLKGVDSTLKIQPAKLEDSAVYLCASSSQPAGGGRGELFFGEGSRLTVL.